This TCR beta chain was sequenced in a study of Ad26.COV2.S vaccination and SARS-CoV-2 variants. The CDR3 runs to 14 residues. V was clipped by 5 bases and J by 5 bases, with 10 bases between them. The germline gives CDR1 MDHEN, CDR2 SYDVKM. Repertoires were generated with immunoSEQ multiplex PCR, while TCRdb's copy carries only in-frame clones and drops some. The table shows nearly 95,000 clones, with 82% occurring only once. The sequencing used peripheral blood, collected after recovery from COVID-19. This clonotype was obtained from a human donor who had recovered from COVID-19. This chain uses TRBV28 with TRBJ1-6; D may be TRBD1 (5 bases). The CDR3 region is CASSLGTDNSPLHF. The CDR3 DNA is TGTGCCAGCAGTCTCGGGACGGATAATTCACCCCTCCACTTT.